A single sample gave rise to the 29 T cell receptor beta chains below, sequenced in a study of shared clonotypes between healthy human individuals. Using immunoSEQ multiplex PCR, the repertoire was profiled, and TCRdb retains in-frame clones only, with some absent. The table has roughly 1,100,000 clones, under 80% seen once. Sequencing used memory CD4+ T cells sorted from blood. Subset indicated: CD45RA-negative fraction. The receptors here all came from a man aged 18 to 30 in good health.

The rearrangement links TRBV11-2 to TRBJ1-2, with a possible D match to TRBD1 (5 bases). V was clipped by 5 bases and J by 4 bases, with 23 bases between them. Germline V gene data show CDR1 as SGHAT and CDR2 as FQNNGV. This CDR3 region has 17 residues. The CDR3 nucleotides are TGTGCCAGCAGCCCCAGGGACCGACTAACGGGTCCCTATGGCTACACCTTC. It codes for CASSPRDRLTGPYGYTF.

J is TRBJ2-5 and V is TRBV11-2, with TRBD1 identical over 9 bases. The length of the CDR3 is 16 residues. V trimming: 1 base; J trimming: 4 bases; junction bases outside the gene matches: 7. CDR1 is SGHAT, CDR2 FQNNGV, per germline. The CDR3 loop is CASSLGDRATRETQYF. The CDR3 DNA follows: TGTGCCAGCAGCTTAGGGGACAGGGCCACCAGAGAGACCCAGTACTTC.

The chain recombines TRBV28 with TRBJ2-5; tentative D call: TRBD1 (5 bases). Per the germline V gene, CDR1 is MDHEN and CDR2 is SYDVKM. CDR3 length: 13 amino acids. V was shortened by 2 bases and J by 5 bases, with 9 bases between the two germline ends. The CDR3 sequence: CASSLRPGETQYF. CDR3 bases: TGTGCCAGCAGTTTAAGGCCAGGGGAGACCCAGTACTTC.

The V and J genes are TRBV28 and TRBJ2-5; the D is unclear. Trimming left V 6 bases short and J 5 bases short, with 19 bases between. Germline CDR1 is MDHEN and CDR2 is SYDVKM. The CDR3 is 15 amino acids. The CDR3, as DNA: TGTGCCAGCAGGTCCGGTCTGGAATTCGCGGAGACCCAGTACTTC. Translated, it gives CASRSGLEFAETQYF.

The chain carries TRBV5-4 and TRBJ1-2; 8 nucleotides align to TRBD1. The germline V gene has CDR1 SGHNT and CDR2 YYREEE (reference sequence). CDR3 length: 14 amino acids. Trimming took 3 bases from V and 6 from J; bases not matched to a gene: 7. As DNA, the CDR3 is TGTGCCAGCAGCTCAGGACAGGGAAGTAATGGCTACACCTTC. It translates to CASSSGQGSNGYTF.

V gene TRBV2 combines with J gene TRBJ2-2; maybe TRBD2 (6 bases). Germline assignment: CDR1 SNHLY and CDR2 FYNNEI. The V and J ends lost 6 bases and 6 bases respectively, with 14 bases between them. The CDR3 runs to 14 residues. The CDR3 sequence is CASSRDSSPGELFF. DNA of the CDR3: TGTGCCAGCAGCCGGGACTCCTCACCCGGGGAGCTGTTTTTT.

The rearrangement joins TRBV18 to TRBJ2-7, with 8 bases identical to TRBD1. This CDR3 region has 15 residues. Germline lookup yields CDR1 KGHSH and CDR2 LQKENI. V shed 5 bases, J shed 4 bases, and the junction held 10 bases outside the gene matches. CDR3 bases: TGTGCCAGCTCAACGGGACAGGCGAGGTCGTACGAGCAGTACTTC. This translates into CASSTGQARSYEQYF. The entire variable domain, with the rest obtained from reference TRBV18 and TRBJ2-7, is as follows: NAGVMQNPRHLVRRRGQEARLRCSPMKGHSHVYWYRQLPEEGLKFMVYLQKENIIDESGMPKERFSAEFPKEGPSILRIQQVVRGDSAAYFCASSTGQARSYEQYFGPGTRLTVT.

This rearrangement joins TRBV7-9 to TRBJ1-3; possible D gene TRBD1, 5 bases. From germline, CDR1 is SEHNR and CDR2 FQNEAQ (reference sequence). With 1 base removed from V and 7 bases from J, the gap between germline ends came to 14 bases. The CDR3 is 15 amino acids. This CDR3 is CASSLVGAGRNTIYF. The DNA for the CDR3 is TGTGCCAGCAGCTTAGTAGGGGCAGGCCGGAACACCATATATTTT.

This chain links TRBV19 with TRBJ1-5; maybe TRBD1 (6 bases). The CDR3 runs 13 residues. V was pared by 8 bases and J by 4 bases, with 12 bases between. Germline CDR1 LNHDA, CDR2 SQIVND (reference sequence). The chain's CDR3 is CASRQGRNQPQHF. The CDR3 DNA is TGTGCCAGTCGCCAGGGGAGGAATCAGCCCCAGCATTTT.

The V call is TRBV2, the J call TRBJ2-1; D gene ambiguous. Trimming left V 1 base short and J 1 base short, with 8 bases between. From germline, CDR1 is SNHLY and CDR2 FYNNEI. CDR3 size: 15 residues. The CDR3 sequence is CASSEGWDSYNEQFF. For the CDR3, the DNA is TGTGCCAGCAGTGAAGGATGGGATTCCTACAATGAGCAGTTCTTC.

The chain recombines TRBV7-2 with TRBJ2-4; D uncertain. The CDR3 is 16 amino acids. Germline values: CDR1 SGHTA, CDR2 FQGNSA. V gave up 7 bases and J gave up 0 bases, with 16 bases separating them. As DNA, the CDR3 is TGTGCCAGCACCTTCGCTGCCGGGCTAGCCAAAAACATTCAGTACTTC. Its protein product is CASTFAAGLAKNIQYF.

The chain couples TRBV7-6 to TRBJ2-3; D remains unclear. Germline V gives CDR1 SGHVS, CDR2 FNYEAQ. There are 13 residues in the CDR3. Trimming shortened V by 5 bases and J by 4 bases, and 10 bases separated the two germline ends. The CDR3 reads CASSPWVADTQYF. CDR3 DNA: TGTGCCAGCAGCCCCTGGGTAGCAGATACGCAGTATTTT.

The V call is TRBV4-1, the J call TRBJ2-3; D is unclear. V was cut by 0 bases and J by 8 bases, with 12 bases left in between. CDR1 is MGHRA and CDR2 is YSYEKL in the germline V gene. This CDR3 has 14 residues. The CDR3 here is CASSQDRWVSTQYF. The CDR3 DNA is TGCGCCAGCAGCCAAGATCGCTGGGTCAGTACGCAGTATTTT.

The rearrangement uses TRBV10-3 and TRBJ2-7; perhaps D is TRBD1 or TRBD2 (5 bases each). V lost 5 bases to trimming and J lost 1 base, with 12 bases between them. This CDR3 has 14 residues. In germline, CDR1 is ENHRY, CDR2 SYGVKD. The CDR3 sequence: CAISKGTDSYEQYF. The CDR3 bases are TGTGCCATCAGTAAGGGGACCGATTCCTACGAGCAGTACTTC.

This rearrangement joins TRBV11-2 to TRBJ2-3; D not certain. Deletions cut 2 bases from V and 2 bases from J, with 8 bases between. Germline V gene data show CDR1 as SGHAT and CDR2 as FQNNGV. This CDR3 comprises 14 residues. CDR3 amino acids: CASSLNILTDTQYF. Written as DNA, the CDR3 is TGTGCCAGCAGCTTAAATATACTCACAGATACGCAGTATTTT.

The rearrangement links TRBV2 to TRBJ2-2; 8 bases are a match to TRBD1. After removal of 6 bases from V and 4 bases from J, the junction contained 10 bases not matched to a gene. Germline V gene lookup returns CDR1 SNHLY and CDR2 FYNNEI. The CDR3 is made up of 16 amino acids. The CDR3, as DNA: TGTGCCAGCAGGAAAGGACAGGGATATGGCACCGGGGAGCTGTTTTTT. Translated, it gives CASRKGQGYGTGELFF.

The V gene is TRBV5-1, the J gene TRBJ1-4; weak D call: TRBD1 (5 bases). From germline, CDR1 is SGHRS and CDR2 YFSETQ. This CDR3 is built from 16 residues. V lost 0 bases and J 1 base, leaving 10 bases between the germline ends. The CDR3 DNA reads TGCGCCAGCAGCTTGGAAGTTACAGGAACTAATGAAAAACTGTTTTTT. Translated: CASSLEVTGTNEKLFF. Using reference TRBV5-1 and TRBJ1-4 for the parts outside the CDR3, the full variable domain is KAGVTQTPRYLIKTRGQQVTLSCSPISGHRSVSWYQQTPGQGLQFLFEYFSETQRNKGNFPGRFSGRQFSNSRSEMNVSTLELGDSALYLCASSLEVTGTNEKLFFGSGTQLSVL.

The gene calls are TRBV5-1 and TRBJ2-1; D gene ambiguous. The V end lost 5 bases, the J end lost 7 bases, and 10 bases lay between the germline ends. Germline V CDR1 and CDR2: SGHRS, YFSETQ. The CDR3 runs 12 residues. The CDR3 protein is CASSYLGNEQFF. CDR3 DNA sequence: TGCGCCAGCAGTTATCTAGGGAATGAGCAGTTCTTC.

The rearrangement joins TRBV7-2 to TRBJ2-3; D possibly corresponds to TRBD2 (7 bases). Trimming cost V 8 bases and J 5 bases, with 29 bases left between them. The germline V gene has CDR1 SGHTA and CDR2 FQGNSA. This CDR3 is 18 amino acids long. The CDR3 spells CASEAKSYGGPDIDTQYF. The CDR3 coding sequence is TGTGCCAGCGAAGCTAAAAGTTACGGGGGGCCGGACATAGATACGCAGTATTTT.

The chain is built from TRBV15 and TRBJ2-2; D uncertain. Trimming removed 1 base from V and 4 bases from J, with 7 bases in between. Germline V lookup: CDR1 LNHNV, CDR2 YYDKDF (reference sequence). The CDR3 covers 14 residues. CDR3 bases: TGTGCCACCAGCAGAGCAAGAAGCACCGGGGAGCTGTTTTTT. Translation gives CATSRARSTGELFF.

V is TRBV5-1 and J is TRBJ2-2; 7 bases map to TRBD1. This CDR3 has 16 residues. V trimming: 2 bases; J trimming: 4 bases; junction bases outside the gene matches: 8. Germline assignment: CDR1 SGHRS and CDR2 YFSETQ. CDR3: CASSFFSTGVTGELFF. The DNA of the CDR3 is TGCGCCAGCAGCTTTTTTAGTACAGGGGTCACCGGGGAGCTGTTTTTT.

The chain recombines TRBV7-2 with TRBJ2-1, with 10 nucleotides matching TRBD1. There are 15 residues in the CDR3. The trim removed 6 bases at V and 3 bases at J, leaving 5 bases unmatched. Germline V lookup: CDR1 SGHTA, CDR2 FQGNSA. The CDR3 region has the DNA TGTGCCAGCAGGAGGGACAGGGGTAACTACAATGAGCAGTTCTTC. Protein sequence: CASRRDRGNYNEQFF.

The V and J genes are TRBV7-2 and TRBJ2-7; D is unresolved. Looked up from germline, CDR1 is SGHTA and CDR2 is FQGNSA. The CDR3 extends over 14 amino acids. V lost 3 bases, J lost 3 bases, and 12 bases lay in between. The CDR3 DNA follows: TGTGCCAGCAGCTTTGTGTTTCTGAACTACGAGCAGTACTTC. This codes for CASSFVFLNYEQYF.

This chain connects TRBV6-1 to TRBJ1-6; D is undetermined. The CDR3 extends over 14 amino acids. The V gene lost 1 base and the J gene lost 10 bases, with 11 bases spanning the gap. CDR1 and CDR2 from the germline V gene are MNHNS and SASEGT. DNA for the CDR3: TGTGCCAGCAGTGAAGACACAGTCTTCTCACCCCTCCACTTT. Translation: CASSEDTVFSPLHF.

The V and J genes are TRBV25-1 and TRBJ2-1; D unresolved. CDR3 length equals 13 residues. The V and J ends lost 3 bases and 4 bases respectively, with 7 bases between them. Germline V gives CDR1 MGHDK, CDR2 SYGVNS. The CDR3 loop reads CASSDYLYNEQFF. DNA of the CDR3: TGTGCCAGCAGTGACTACTTGTACAATGAGCAGTTCTTC.

J is TRBJ2-7 and V is TRBV27; TRBD2 agrees at 8 bases. The germline gives CDR1 MNHEY, CDR2 SMNVEV (reference sequence). Unmatched junction bases numbered 9, after V lost 5 bases and J lost 0 bases. This CDR3 comprises 16 residues. The DNA for the CDR3 is TGTGCCAGCAGTCCCCTGGGAGCGGGAGCCTCCTACGAGCAGTACTTC. It is translated as CASSPLGAGASYEQYF.

The chain joins TRBV29-1 to TRBJ2-1, with D perhaps matching TRBD2 (6 bases). The V end was cut by 6 bases, the J end by 0 bases, with 18 bases between. This CDR3 is built from 16 residues. CDR1 and CDR2 from the germline V gene are SQVTM and ANQGSEA. The CDR3 is CSVKTGLGSSYNEQFF. The CDR3 DNA reads TGCAGCGTGAAAACGGGACTGGGGAGCTCCTACAATGAGCAGTTCTTC.

This chain links TRBV6-5 with TRBJ1-6, with 7 bases matching TRBD1. This CDR3 spans 15 amino acids. Germline V gene lookup returns CDR1 MNHEY and CDR2 SVGAGI. J gave up 6 bases and V 5 bases, and 7 bases lay outside the gene matches. Written as DNA, the CDR3 is TGTGCCAGCAGTCTCGACAGGGTGGCTAATTCACCCCTCCACTTT. Translating gives CASSLDRVANSPLHF.

This chain joins TRBV30 and TRBJ1-1; D perhaps matches TRBD1 (5 bases). The CDR3 has 12 residues. Germline CDR1 and CDR2: GTSNPN and SVGIG (reference sequence). V was pared by 1 base and J by 4 bases, with 7 bases between. CDR3 protein: CAWSGGFTEAFF. The DNA of the CDR3 is TGTGCCTGGAGTGGGGGGTTCACTGAAGCTTTCTTT.